Following are 9 T cell receptor beta chains from one sample sequenced in a study of blood T cell repertoires in COVID-19. TCRdb keeps only in-frame clones here, not all; method: immunoSEQ multiplex PCR. Of approximately 250,000 clones in the sample, 86% were seen once. The specimen sequenced was peripheral blood. Receptors were obtained from an elderly woman with COVID-19, enrolled during active disease.

The chain employs TRBV15 and TRBJ2-7; TRBD1 matches 10 bases. V lost 5 bases and J lost 2; bases outside the gene matches: 3. Germline CDR1 is LNHNV and CDR2 is YYDKDF (reference sequence). The CDR3 sequence is 14 residues long. The CDR3 reads CATSGQGGTYEQYF. CDR3 coding DNA: TGTGCCACCAGCGGACAGGGGGGGACCTACGAGCAGTACTTC.

The chain links TRBV28 to TRBJ1-1; 9 nucleotides line up with TRBD1. Germline lookup yields CDR1 MDHEN and CDR2 SYDVKM. The CDR3 is 11 amino acids. V was pared by 6 bases and J by 12 bases, with 5 bases of the junction left unmatched. CDR3: CASRSTGGTFF. CDR3 nucleotide sequence: TGTGCCAGCAGATCGACAGGGGGAACTTTCTTT.

This rearrangement joins TRBV10-1 to TRBJ2-1; D gene uncertain. Germline V lookup: CDR1 WNHNN, CDR2 SYGVQD (reference sequence). The CDR3 has 16 residues. V was shortened by 0 bases and J by 4 bases, with 13 bases between the two germline ends. The CDR3, as DNA: TGCGCCAGCAGTGAGTCGCGAAGCGCCGCGTACAATGAGCAGTTCTTC. Protein product: CASSESRSAAYNEQFF.

This clone has just one count. The chain combines TRBV5-1 with TRBJ1-1, with a possible D match to TRBD1 (5 bases). Germline V gene sequence: CDR1 SGHRS, CDR2 YFSETQ. This CDR3 region has 14 residues. V lost 2 bases to trimming and J lost 0 bases, with 8 bases between them. This CDR3 is CASSLDRLNTEAFF. The CDR3 bases are TGCGCCAGCAGCTTAGACAGACTGAACACTGAAGCTTTCTTT.

The V gene is TRBV5-4, the J gene TRBJ2-1; TRBD2 aligns across 7 bases. The J segment lost 5 bases and the V segment lost 7 bases, leaving 9 bases of the junction unmatched. The CDR3 length is 14 residues. Germline loops: CDR1 SGHNT, CDR2 YYREEE (reference sequence). The CDR3 DNA follows: TGTGCCAGCGCAGCTTGGGAGGGAAACAATGAGCAGTTCTTC. Its protein is CASAAWEGNNEQFF.

This sequence joins TRBV3-1 (or the pseudogene TRBV3-2) and TRBJ2-5, with D maybe TRBD1 (7 bases). Germline values: CDR1 LGHDT, CDR2 YNNKEL (reference sequence). The V and J ends lost 10 bases and 7 bases respectively, with 19 bases between them. The CDR3 is made up of 13 amino acids. CDR3 protein: CATGGQGLVTQYF. The DNA for the CDR3 is TGTGCCACAGGGGGGCAGGGGCTGGTGACCCAGTACTTC.

The chain has TRBV9 and TRBJ2-3; 11 nucleotides agree with TRBD2. CDR3 length: 17 amino acids. Germline V CDR1 and CDR2: SGDLS, YYNGEE. V gave up 0 bases and J gave up 7 bases; unmatched junction bases: 10. The CDR3 DNA sequence: TGTGCCAGCAGCGTAGCTTATAGCGGGGGGGCCAGGAATACGCAGTATTTT. It is translated as CASSVAYSGGARNTQYF.

CDR3 DNA: TGTGCCAGCAGTTCACAGGGAGCGGGAAACACCATATATTTT. Its protein is CASSSQGAGNTIYF. The gene calls are TRBV28 and TRBJ1-3; D possibly corresponds to TRBD1 (6 bases). The CDR3 is 14 amino acids. Trimming took 4 bases from V and 4 from J, leaving 11 bases between them. Germline CDR1 and CDR2: MDHEN and SYDVKM.

This clone was counted once. The V and J genes are TRBV18 and TRBJ1-5, with a possible D match to TRBD1 (5 bases). The CDR3 has 15 residues. Per germline, CDR1 KGHSH and CDR2 LQKENI. Between the trimmed V and J ends, which lost 5 bases and 6 bases, there was a span of 17 bases. CDR3 region: CASSLVEGTVQPQHF. Here the CDR3 DNA reads TGTGCCAGCTCATTGGTGGAGGGGACGGTTCAGCCCCAGCATTTT.